These T cell receptor beta chains were read from a single sample in a study of T cell repertoires in cytomegalovirus infection. TCRdb recomputed calls from the reads with MiXCR, one row per CDR3 protein. The sample consists of about 740,000 distinct CDR3 sequences, about a third of them appearing once. The sample taken for sequencing was PBMCs. Every receptor here comes from a human donor in good health (CMV status not recorded). Some clones in this sample may be carry-over from other donors' samples. Each CDR3 is given with its conserved first and last residue. The D gene is left open where the match is weak. Part of the rows lack a size; the others show once, few, many or a class for expanded clones.

TRBV10-3	-	-	TRBJ1-5	TGTGCCATCAGTGAAGGTTGGCAGGATAGCAATCAGCCCCAGCATTTT	CAISEGWQDSNQPQHF
TRBV27	-	few	TRBJ1-6	TGTGCCAGCAGTTTACGTACGGGTTCACCCCTCCACTTT	CASSLRTGSPLHF
TRBV15	-	-	TRBJ1-4	TGTGCCACCAGCAGACCCCGCACAGGGAAGGAAAAACTGTTTTTT	CATSRPRTGKEKLFF
TRBV20-1	-	-	TRBJ2-1	TGCAGTGCCCCACAGGGAGTGCGGAATGAGCAGTTCTTC	CSAPQGVRNEQFF
TRBV28	TRBD2	-	TRBJ2-4	TGTGCCAGCAGCTACACTAGAGGGCTAGCGGGAGGGCCACGGATTCAGTACTTC	CASSYTRGLAGGPRIQYF
TRBV5-1	-	-	TRBJ2-7	TGCGCCAGCAGCTTGGCCAACGGGCAGGGATACGAGCAGTACTTC	CASSLANGQGYEQYF
TRBV6-8	-	-	TRBJ1-1	TGTGCCAGCAGTATGGACCGAGTGAGCACTGAAGCTTTCTTT	CASSMDRVSTEAFF
TRBV6-5	TRBD1	-	TRBJ1-4	TGTGCCAGCAGGCCAATCGGGACAGAAAATGAAAAACTGTTTTTT	CASRPIGTENEKLFF
TRBV19	-	-	TRBJ1-1	TGTGCCAGTAACTATGGAGACAACACTGAAGCTTTCTTT	CASNYGDNTEAFF
TRBV6-5	-	few	TRBJ2-6	TGTGCCAGCAGTTACTCGAGGGGAGATGGGGCCAACGTCCTGACTTTC	CASSYSRGDGANVLTF
TRBV20-1	-	-	TRBJ1-4	TGCAGTGCTAGAGAGGGGCTATATGATGAAAAACTGTTTTTT	CSAREGLYDEKLFF
TRBV4-2	-	-	TRBJ2-5	TGTGCCAGCAGCCAAGAGCCTCGGGGGGCTGCGGTAGAGACCCAGTACTTC	CASSQEPRGAAVETQYF
TRBV28	-	few	TRBJ1-1	TGTGCCAGCAGTGGTAGTCGTCATGAAGCTTTCTTT	CASSGSRHEAFF
TRBV12-3/TRBV12-4	-	-	TRBJ1-2	TGTGCCAGCAGTTCACAGACGTCCGGAAGGTATAACTATGGCTACACCTTC	CASSSQTSGRYNYGYTF
TRBV7-8	TRBD2	few	TRBJ2-1	TGTGCCAGCAGCTCAGGACTAGCGGAGTACAATGAGCAGTTCTTC	CASSSGLAEYNEQFF
TRBV19	-	-	TRBJ1-5	TGTGCCAGTATTGCAGACAGTAGCAATCAGCCCCAGCATTTT	CASIADSSNQPQHF
TRBV10-3	-	-	TRBJ2-1	TGTGCCACCCGGGGGCAGGGCCCCGCCAATGGGCAGTTCTTC	CATRGQGPANGQFF
TRBV27	-	few	TRBJ2-1	TGTGCCAGCATTTCTCCGGCAAGTGAGCAGTTCTTC	CASISPASEQFF
TRBV12-3/TRBV12-4	-	-	TRBJ2-3	TGTGCCAGCAGTTTAGCCGACAGAGGCACAGATACGCAGTATTTT	CASSLADRGTDTQYF
TRBV12-3/TRBV12-4	-	-	TRBJ1-1	TGTGCCAGCAGTTTAGCATACAGGGAAGTTGTTGAAGCTTTCTTT	CASSLAYREVVEAFF
TRBV20-1	TRBD2	-	TRBJ2-3	TGCAGTTCTAGAGAGAGCGGGGTCCACACAGATACGCAGTATTTT	CSSRESGVHTDTQYF
TRBV12-3/TRBV12-4	TRBD1	-	TRBJ2-3	TGTGCCAGCAGATTTAGGGGACAGGGGGCAGGTATTACGCAGTATTTT	CASRFRGQGAGITQYF
TRBV20-1	-	-	TRBJ2-7	TGCAGTGCTAGAGACGACGCGGATATAGGGAGGTCCTACGAGCAGTACTTC	CSARDDADIGRSYEQYF
TRBV2	-	-	TRBJ2-3	TGTGCCAGCAGTGCCCGGACAGGAGGGCCAGATACGAAGTATTTT	CASSARTGGPDTKYF
TRBV19	-	few	TRBJ2-1	TGTGCCAGTAGTCCGACGCTGACAGCCCAAACGTTCTTC	CASSPTLTAQTFF
TRBV7-2	-	many	TRBJ1-4	TGTGCCAGCAGCTTAGTACGGCTAACTAATGAAAAACTGTTTTTT	CASSLVRLTNEKLFF
TRBV15	TRBD2	few	TRBJ2-2	TGTGCCACCAGCAGAGACCTAGCGGGAGGGGTCGGGGAGCTGTTTTTT	CATSRDLAGGVGELFF
TRBV4-1	TRBD2	-	TRBJ2-7	TGCGCCAGCAGCCCGTGGACTAGCGGGGGGGACGAGCAGTACTTC	CASSPWTSGGDEQYF
TRBV19	-	few	TRBJ1-6	TGTGCCAGCACTTCGACGGTGCTACAGTCACCCCTCCACTTT	CASTSTVLQSPLHF
TRBV15	TRBD1	-	TRBJ2-4	TGTGCCACCAGCAGTACGGGACAGGGTCTCAAAAACATTCAGTACTTC	CATSSTGQGLKNIQYF
TRBV7-9	-	-	TRBJ1-2	TGTGCCAGCAGCTTAGACACGGCTTACTATGGCTACACCTTC	CASSLDTAYYGYTF
TRBV24-1	TRBD2	-	TRBJ2-3	TGTGCCACCAGTGACCGCGACAAACCACTAGCGGGGAGTACGCAGTATTTT	CATSDRDKPLAGSTQYF
TRBV20-1	-	-	TRBJ1-1	TGCAGCGGACACCAGGGACATTCAAACACTGAAGCTTTCTTT	CSGHQGHSNTEAFF
TRBV7-4	-	-	TRBJ1-1	TGTGCCAGCAGCTCTTTCATCGGACGGCTAAACACTGAAGCTTTCTTT	CASSSFIGRLNTEAFF
TRBV15	-	few	TRBJ2-3	TGTGCCACCAGCAGAGAAGGGTCGCAGGGAGGAACAGATACGCAGTATTTT	CATSREGSQGGTDTQYF
TRBV28	-	-	TRBJ1-4	TGTGCCAGCGTCCCAAATGAAAAACTGTTTTTT	CASVPNEKLFF
TRBV12-5	TRBD1	few	TRBJ2-1	TGTGCTAGTGGTAAAGGGACAGTTTACAATGAGCAGTTCTTC	CASGKGTVYNEQFF